This is a list of T cell receptor beta chains from one sample in a study of blood T cell repertoires in COVID-19. The assay was immunoSEQ multiplex PCR, and TCRdb's table has in-frame clones only and misses some. Of 90,000 to 120,000 clones listed, around 64% are singletons. Sequencing used peripheral blood. Every receptor here comes from a woman in her forties with acute or convalescent COVID-19. The CDR3 runs from the conserved cysteine through the conserved F or W. D genes are given only for firm matches. The listing skips clone size in some rows; elsewhere it reads once, few, many or a size class.

j_call: TRBJ2-5
clone_size: -
v_call: TRBV12-3/TRBV12-4
d_call: -
cdr3_nt: TGTGCCAGCAGTTTGGACTATCGGGAGACCCAGTACTTC
cdr3_aa: CASSLDYRETQYF

j_call: TRBJ2-3
clone_size: -
v_call: TRBV30
d_call: -
cdr3_nt: TGTGCCTGGAGGTTCTTGGCAACCTTCACAGATACGCAGTATTTT
cdr3_aa: CAWRFLATFTDTQYF

j_call: TRBJ1-2
clone_size: -
v_call: TRBV2
d_call: TRBD1
cdr3_nt: TGTGCCAGGGGGAAACAGGGGACAAACTATGGCTACACCTTC
cdr3_aa: CARGKQGTNYGYTF

j_call: TRBJ2-5
clone_size: -
v_call: TRBV6-2/TRBV6-3
d_call: TRBD1
cdr3_nt: TGTGCCAGCAGTTACGGGGACAGGCGGGAGACCCAGTACTTC
cdr3_aa: CASSYGDRRETQYF

j_call: TRBJ1-5
clone_size: once
v_call: TRBV15
d_call: TRBD1
cdr3_nt: TGTGCCACCAGCAGAGCAGACAGGGCGGGAAGCAATCAGCCCCAGCATTTT
cdr3_aa: CATSRADRAGSNQPQHF

j_call: TRBJ2-3
clone_size: few
v_call: TRBV7-9
d_call: TRBD2
cdr3_nt: TGTGCCAGCAGCTCAGGACTAGCGGGGGGCGTGGCCCGCACAGATACGCAGTATTTT
cdr3_aa: CASSSGLAGGVARTDTQYF

j_call: TRBJ2-6
clone_size: -
v_call: TRBV18
d_call: -
cdr3_nt: TGTGCCAGCTCACCACCGGCCGGGGCCAACGTCCTGACTTTC
cdr3_aa: CASSPPAGANVLTF

j_call: TRBJ1-5
clone_size: -
v_call: TRBV19
d_call: -
cdr3_nt: TGTGCCAGTAGTCCCCGGGGCAATCAGCCCCAGCATTTT
cdr3_aa: CASSPRGNQPQHF

j_call: TRBJ1-6
clone_size: once
v_call: TRBV5-5
d_call: -
cdr3_nt: TGTGCCAGCAGCTTGGTGCGGTTAATTAATTCACCCCTCCACTTT
cdr3_aa: CASSLVRLINSPLHF

j_call: TRBJ1-1
clone_size: -
v_call: TRBV6-5
d_call: -
cdr3_nt: TGTGCCCACGAGGCCTCCAGGGCTACTGAAGCTTTCTTT
cdr3_aa: CAHEASRATEAFF